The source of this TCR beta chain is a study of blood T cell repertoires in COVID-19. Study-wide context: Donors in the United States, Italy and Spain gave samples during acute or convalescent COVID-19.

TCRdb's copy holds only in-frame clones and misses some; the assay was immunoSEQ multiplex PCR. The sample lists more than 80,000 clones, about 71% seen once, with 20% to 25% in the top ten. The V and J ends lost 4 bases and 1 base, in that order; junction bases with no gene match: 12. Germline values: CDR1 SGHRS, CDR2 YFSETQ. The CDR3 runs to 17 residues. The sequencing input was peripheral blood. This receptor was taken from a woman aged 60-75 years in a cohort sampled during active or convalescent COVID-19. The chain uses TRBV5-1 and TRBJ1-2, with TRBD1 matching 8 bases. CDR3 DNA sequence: TGCGCCAGCAGCCCATACCGGGACAGGTCCCGTAACTATGGCTACACCTTC. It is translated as CASSPYRDRSRNYGYTF.